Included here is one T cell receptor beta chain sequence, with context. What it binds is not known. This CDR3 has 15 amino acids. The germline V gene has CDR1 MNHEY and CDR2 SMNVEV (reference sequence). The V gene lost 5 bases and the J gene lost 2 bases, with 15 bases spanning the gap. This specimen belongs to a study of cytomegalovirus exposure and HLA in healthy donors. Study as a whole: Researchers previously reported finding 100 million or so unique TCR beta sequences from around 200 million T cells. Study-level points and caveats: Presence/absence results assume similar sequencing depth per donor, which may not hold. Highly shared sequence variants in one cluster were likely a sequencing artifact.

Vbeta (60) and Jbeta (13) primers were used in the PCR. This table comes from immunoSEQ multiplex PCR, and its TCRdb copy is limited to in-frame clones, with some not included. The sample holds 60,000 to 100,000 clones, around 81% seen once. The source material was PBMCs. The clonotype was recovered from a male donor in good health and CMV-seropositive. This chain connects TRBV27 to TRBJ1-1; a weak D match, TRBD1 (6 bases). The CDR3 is CASSPRTVYNTEAFF. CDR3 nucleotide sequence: TGTGCCAGCAGTCCCCGGACAGTTTATAACACTGAAGCTTTCTTT.